Described below is a single TCR beta chain sequence and its context. This clone's antigen is unknown. Base quality data are lacking; no much larger clone is found one base away. Each collaborating institution followed its own protocols to collect whole blood in K2EDTA tubes. Collaborator samples were shipped for TCRbeta analysis as frozen whole blood, isolated PBMCs, or DNA extracted from either sample type. CDR1 is given as LGHNA and CDR2 as YSLEER, both from the germline V gene. The V end gives up 2 bases and the J end 7 bases, leaving 8 bases in the junction not matched to a gene. The CDR3 runs 15 residues from the cysteine to the phenylalanine. Kept here is only the CDR3 DNA, which spans 45 bases and is read in frame from base 1. TCRbeta CDR3 regions were amplified from genomic DNA using the immunoSEQ Assay, a bias-controlled multiplex PCR. The authors' analysis ran thus. Nucleated cell counts per sample were estimated from amplification of reference gene primers within the assay. To quantify the absolute abundance of each unique TCRbeta CDR3 rearrangement, sequence reads were collapsed and filtered. Productive Simpson clonality was computed per sample as the square root of Simpson's diversity index over productive rearrangements. TCRdb obtained this table from immuneACCESS and retained in-frame rearrangements with V and J assigned. These tables miss some clones; where compared with another copy, unresolved V genes account for less than half of the shortfall, and the remainder is unexplained. For V, J and clone size, that table is used; D and trimming come from the DNA. The table for this sample lists 110,000 to 150,000 clones; roughly 84% of them were counted only once. The top ten clonotypes cover around 45% of the sample.

The data belong to a study of blood T cell repertoires in COVID-19 (dated by TCRdb to the early 2020s). For context, the study as a whole: Collaborator samples came from the United States, Italy and Spain and covered acute and convalescent phases of COVID-19. The prospective study material was composed of cDNA or gDNA derived from T cells, B-cell-depleted T cells, or PBMCs. The dataset comprised deeply sampled blood TCRbeta repertoires from subjects exposed to, actively infected with, or recovered from COVID-19. The repertoires were released in a freely available public database intended as a resource for research on the immune response to SARS-CoV-2. Samples came from the ongoing ImmuneRACE study (first 160 participants) plus 1,254 subjects from 6 global collaborators. Nearly every sample came with metadata listing a de-identified subject ID, COVID-19 status, age in years and sex. Where available, HLA class I and class II types were obtained from metadata supplied by the sample provider rather than from assay-based typing. The full study reports these points: How much clinical and demographic metadata was included differed by source and by participant, and the metadata was provided uncurated.

The specimen sequenced was peripheral blood. The V and J genes are TRBV4-3 and TRBJ1-3; 7 central bases correspond to TRBD1. The clonotype was recovered from a human donor in a cohort sampled during active COVID-19. The sequenced DNA: TGCGCCAGCAGCCAAAGGGCAGGGGGTGGCAACACCATATATTTT. Its translation is CASSQRAGGGNTIYF.